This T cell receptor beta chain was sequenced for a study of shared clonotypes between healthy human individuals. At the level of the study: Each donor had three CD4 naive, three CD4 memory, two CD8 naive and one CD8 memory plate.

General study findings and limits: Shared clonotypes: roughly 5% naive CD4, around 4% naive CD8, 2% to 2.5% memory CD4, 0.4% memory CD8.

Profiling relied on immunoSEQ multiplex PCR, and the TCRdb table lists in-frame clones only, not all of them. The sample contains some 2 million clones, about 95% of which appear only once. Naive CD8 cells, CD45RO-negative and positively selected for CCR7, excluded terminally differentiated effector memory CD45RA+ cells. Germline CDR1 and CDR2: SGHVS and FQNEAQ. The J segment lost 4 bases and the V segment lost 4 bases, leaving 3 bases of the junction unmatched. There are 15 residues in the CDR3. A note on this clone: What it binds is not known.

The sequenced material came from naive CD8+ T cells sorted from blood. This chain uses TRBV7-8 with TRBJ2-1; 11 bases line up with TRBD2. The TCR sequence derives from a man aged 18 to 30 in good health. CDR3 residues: CASSSGTSGYNEQFF. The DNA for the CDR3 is TGTGCCAGCAGCTCCGGGACTAGCGGTTACAATGAGCAGTTCTTC.